Here is one T cell receptor (beta chain) with its context. This specimen comes from a study of response to subunit inactivated influenza vaccine. TCRdb reprocessed the RT-PCR reads with MiXCR, giving one entry per CDR3 protein. This sample yields just under 550,000 distinct CDR3 sequences, of which 20% to 25% are seen a single time; approximately 3% belongs to the top ten. J lost 9 bases, V lost 2 bases, and 6 bases had no gene match. The CDR3 is made up of 15 amino acids. The germline V gene encodes CDR1 SNHLY and CDR2 FYNNEI. These same records also appear under a second study, on T cells expressing NK-cell markers. In that study: Researchers built TCR beta cDNA using 5'RACE template switching with UMIs. As a fraction of CD8+ T cells, dominant NKG2C+ clonotypes reached about 1.0-8% in 5 to 7 donors.

The chain joins TRBV2 to TRBJ1-6; 8 nucleotides align to TRBD1. This clonotype was sampled from a man aged 50 or older who received an inactivated influenza vaccine. The sequencing here drew on CD4+ T cells sorted from PBMCs, taken roughly 12 days after vaccination. The CDR3 is CASSELGQGSSPLHF. CDR3 sequence (DNA): TGTGCCAGCAGTGAACTCGGACAGGGTAGTTCACCCCTCCACTTT.